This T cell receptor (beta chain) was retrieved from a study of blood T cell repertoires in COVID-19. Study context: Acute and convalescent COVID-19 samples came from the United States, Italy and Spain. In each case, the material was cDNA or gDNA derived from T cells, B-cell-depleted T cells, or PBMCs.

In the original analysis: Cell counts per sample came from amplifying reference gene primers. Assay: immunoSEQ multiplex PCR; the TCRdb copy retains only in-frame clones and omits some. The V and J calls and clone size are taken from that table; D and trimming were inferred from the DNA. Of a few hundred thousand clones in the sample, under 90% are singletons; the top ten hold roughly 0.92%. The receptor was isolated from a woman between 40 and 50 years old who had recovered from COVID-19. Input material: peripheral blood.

As DNA, the CDR3 is TGTGCCAGCAGTGAAACTAGCGGGAGCCGACAAGATACGCAGTATTTT. This sequence encodes CASSETSGSRQDTQYF. The chain links TRBV6-1 to TRBJ2-3; 11 nucleotides line up with TRBD2. The CDR3 totals 16 residues. J was trimmed by 5 bases and V by 2 bases; bases with no gene match: 6. Germline loops: CDR1 MNHNS, CDR2 SASEGT.